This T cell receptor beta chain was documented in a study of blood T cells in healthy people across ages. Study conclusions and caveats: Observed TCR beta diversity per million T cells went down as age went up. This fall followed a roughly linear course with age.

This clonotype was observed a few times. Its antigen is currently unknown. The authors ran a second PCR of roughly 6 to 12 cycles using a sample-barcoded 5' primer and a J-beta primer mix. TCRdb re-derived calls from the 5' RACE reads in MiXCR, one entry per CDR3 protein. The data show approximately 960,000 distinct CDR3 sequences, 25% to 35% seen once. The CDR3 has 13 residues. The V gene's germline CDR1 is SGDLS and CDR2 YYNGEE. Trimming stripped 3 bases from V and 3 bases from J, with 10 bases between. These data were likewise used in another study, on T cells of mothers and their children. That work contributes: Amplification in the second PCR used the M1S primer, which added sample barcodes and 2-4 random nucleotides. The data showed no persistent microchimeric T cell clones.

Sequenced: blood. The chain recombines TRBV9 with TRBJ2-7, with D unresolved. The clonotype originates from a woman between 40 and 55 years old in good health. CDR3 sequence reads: CASSAPTSYEQYF. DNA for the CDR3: TGTGCCAGCAGCGCACCGACAAGCTACGAGCAGTACTTC.